These T cell receptor beta chains were read from a single sample in a study of blood T cell repertoires in COVID-19. The protocol was immunoSEQ multiplex PCR, while the TCRdb copy is restricted to in-frame clones and leaves out a portion. Here the sample spans just over 300,000 clones, under 90% being singletons. Sequencing was carried out using PBMCs or T cells enriched from blood (not recorded which). These receptor sequences come from a man aged 25 to 40 who had recovered from COVID-19. Each CDR3 is given with its conserved first and last residue. Fields, in order: clone size, V gene, CDR3 protein. Rows give clone size only sometimes, using once, few, many, or a class for an expanded clone.

-,TRBV28,CASSGSTTGGPEAFF
-,TRBV7-8,CASSTLRAGYEQYF
-,TRBV4-1,CASHRTGTGGFEAFF
-,TRBV2,CASRKTSGNSPLHF
-,TRBV5-1,CASSLTQGYYEQFF
-,TRBV14,CASSQVEGSAEKLFF
-,TRBV5-6,CASSFQRGRRGYTF
-,TRBV5-6,CASSRGSTEAFF
-,TRBV19,CASSPDRAPLSTEAFF
once,TRBV12-5,CASGEAGQGEGYTF